What follows are 11 T cell receptor beta chains derived from one specimen sequenced in a study of blood T cell repertoires in COVID-19. Sequenced by immunoSEQ multiplex PCR; TCRdb stores in-frame clones only, minus some. The sample includes about 300,000 clones, 80% to 90% of them seen just once. Sequenced material: peripheral blood. These receptors originate from a man between 18 and 35 years old who had recovered from COVID-19.

The chain recombines TRBV5-4 with TRBJ2-2, with D tentatively TRBD2 (6 bases). Germline loops: CDR1 SGHNT, CDR2 YYREEE (reference sequence). Trimming stripped 6 bases from V and 2 bases from J, with 14 bases between. The CDR3 has 15 residues. DNA of the CDR3: TGTGCCAGCAACCAAGCGGGCCCTAACACCGGGGAGCTGTTTTTT. This codes for CASNQAGPNTGELFF. The full variable domain, its missing parts supplied by reference TRBV5-4 and TRBJ2-2, is ETGVTQSPTHLIKTRGQQVTLRCSSQSGHNTVSWYQQALGQGPQFIFQYYREEENGRGNFPPRFSGLQFPNYSSELNVNALELDDSALYLCASNQAGPNTGELFFGEGSRLTVL.

The chain links TRBV2 to TRBJ1-5, with 8 positions matching TRBD1. The V segment lost 5 bases and the J segment 2 bases; nucleotides outside the gene matches: 8. This CDR3 is 16 amino acids long. From germline, CDR1 is SNHLY and CDR2 FYNNEI. The CDR3 region is CASSIGTGVGNQPQHF. The CDR3 region has the DNA TGTGCCAGCAGTATAGGGACAGGAGTGGGCAATCAGCCCCAGCATTTT.

CDR3 sequence reads: CASSPGGRSNTEAFF. CDR3 in DNA: TGTGCCAGCAGCCCCGGGGGGAGATCAAACACTGAAGCTTTCTTT. This chain connects TRBV7-2 to TRBJ1-1; perhaps TRBD1 as D (5 bases). The CDR3 has 15 residues. From germline, CDR1 is SGHTA and CDR2 FQGNSA. V dropped 5 bases and J dropped 2 bases, with 15 bases sitting between them.

This clone turned up a few times. CDR3 region: CATSPAGVPGELFF. The CDR3 DNA reads as TGTGCCACCAGTCCAGCGGGAGTCCCCGGGGAGCTGTTTTTT. This chain connects TRBV24-1 to TRBJ2-2; 8 bases fit TRBD2. The V and J ends lost 6 bases and 6 bases, in that order; junction bases with no gene match: 5. In germline, CDR1 is KGHDR, CDR2 SFDVKD. This CDR3 has 14 residues.

This rearrangement joins TRBV3-1 (or the pseudogene TRBV3-2) to TRBJ2-7; D is perhaps TRBD2 (5 bases). V was pared by 5 bases and J by 1 base, with 12 bases between. Looked up from germline, CDR1 is LGHDT and CDR2 is YNNKEL (reference sequence). The CDR3 is 14 amino acids. Here the CDR3 reads CASSTIRTSYEQYF. The DNA for the CDR3 is TGTGCCAGCAGCACAATCAGGACTTCCTACGAGCAGTACTTC.

The chain combines TRBV6-1 with TRBJ1-3; 7 positions agree with TRBD1. Germline CDR1 MNHNS, CDR2 SASEGT. V gave up 2 bases and J gave up 5 bases; unmatched junction bases: 6. This CDR3 contains 15 residues. The CDR3 sequence is CASSELEGARNTIYF. CDR3 nucleotides: TGTGCCAGCAGTGAATTGGAGGGGGCGAGAAACACCATATATTTT.

The chain couples TRBV29-1 to TRBJ1-1; TRBD1 matches 9 bases. With 6 bases clipped from V and 4 bases from J, the junction kept 6 bases outside the gene matches. CDR3 length: 13 amino acids. CDR1 is SQVTM and CDR2 is ANQGSEA in the germline V gene. In nucleotides, the CDR3 is TGCAGCGTGCACAGGGGGCCAGGCACTGAAGCTTTCTTT. It translates to CSVHRGPGTEAFF.

The V and J genes are TRBV5-1 and TRBJ2-1; no reliable D call. This CDR3 region has 13 residues. Germline CDR1 is SGHRS and CDR2 is YFSETQ. V was shortened by 2 bases and J by 12 bases, with 15 bases between the two germline ends. The CDR3 loop is CASSFEPDLRQFF. The CDR3 DNA sequence: TGCGCCAGCAGCTTTGAACCCGACTTGAGGCAGTTCTTC.

The chain is built from TRBV11-2 and TRBJ1-4; D gene uncertain. The CDR3 is 14 amino acids. V was clipped by 0 bases and J by 7 bases, with 9 bases between them. Germline V gives CDR1 SGHAT, CDR2 FQNNGV. For the CDR3, the DNA is TGTGCCAGCAGCTTAGAGGGGAGGACTGAAAAACTGTTTTTT. This encodes CASSLEGRTEKLFF.

The CDR3 region has the DNA TGTGCCAGCAGCGTATTTGGACAGTCGAGCACAGATACGCAGTATTTT. Translating gives CASSVFGQSSTDTQYF. The rearrangement links TRBV9 to TRBJ2-3; D may be TRBD1 (6 bases). The V gene lost 1 base and the J gene lost 0 bases, with 12 bases spanning the gap. Looked up from germline, CDR1 is SGDLS and CDR2 is YYNGEE. The CDR3 consists of 16 residues. The whole variable domain, filled in from reference TRBV9 and TRBJ2-3, reads DSGVTQTPKHLITATGQRVTLRCSPRSGDLSVYWYQQSLDQGLQFLIQYYNGEERAKGNILERFSAQQFPDLHSELNLSSLELGDSALYFCASSVFGQSSTDTQYFGPGTRLTVL.

The chain recombines TRBV10-3 with TRBJ1-2; 7 nucleotides align to TRBD1. CDR3 length equals 14 residues. Per germline, CDR1 ENHRY and CDR2 SYGVKD. Trimming at V came to 9 bases and at J to 1 base, leaving 8 bases not matched to a gene. In DNA, the CDR3 is TGTGCCATACCAGGGGGACAAAGTAACTATGGCTACACCTTC. The encoded protein is CAIPGGQSNYGYTF.